This T cell receptor beta chain is from a study of T cells expressing NK-cell markers. Study overall: It was from sorted CD3+CD56+NKG2C+, CD3+CD56+NKG2C- and CD3+CD56-NKG2C+ T cells that TCR beta repertoires came. Eight donors were sequenced, of whom seven were HCMV-seropositive, while the remaining one was HCMV-seronegative.

Concerning this clonotype itself: Its antigen is currently unknown.

General observations from the study: Dominant NKG2C+ clonotypes accounted for about 1.0-7.0% of CD8+ T cells in roughly 6 donors.

Following a re-call of the 5' RACE reads, TCRdb has one entry per CDR3 protein and lacks DNA. Its table records fewer than 200,000 distinct CDR3 sequences. The sequence derives from a woman aged 18-69 years in good health. Material: blood T cells: a sorted CD56 or NKG2C T cell subset, CD4+ or CD8+ T cells, or bulk PBMC T cells (not recorded which).

The chain's CDR3 is CASSWAGIMDNEQFF. The rearrangement joins TRBV27 to TRBJ2-1; the TRBD1 assignment by TCRdb is unverifiable without DNA. CDR3 size: 15 residues. Germline assignment: CDR1 MNHEY and CDR2 SMNVEV (reference sequence).